This T cell receptor beta chain was sequenced during a study of human T cells and chemical hapten exposure. Whole-study findings and limits: DPC sensitization left the count of TCRs above 1 in 1000 unchanged.

Via MiXCR, TCRdb re-called the RACE reads, giving one row per CDR3 protein. The sample holds around 300,000 distinct CDR3 sequences, approximately 7.5% seen once. This clonotype was counted between two and nine times. As yet, its antigen is unknown. The CDR3 runs 14 residues. Time point in this sample: pre-sensitization, week 0. Treatment noted: therapeutic diphenylcyclopropenone sensitization with weekly scalp DPC. The clonotype originates from a man aged 18 to 35 with alopecia areata. Some clones in this sample may be carry-over from other donors' samples. This chain connects TRBV3-2 to TRBJ1-2; the D call of TRBD1 is as the table states it, not checked on the DNA. TRBV3-2 is labeled a pseudogene. This specimen was whole blood, taken in connection with sensitization to the hapten diphenylcyclopropenone (DPC). CDR3 nucleotides: TGTGCCAGCAGCCCTTGGGACAGGCTCTATGGCTACACCTTC. Translated: CASSPWDRLYGYTF.